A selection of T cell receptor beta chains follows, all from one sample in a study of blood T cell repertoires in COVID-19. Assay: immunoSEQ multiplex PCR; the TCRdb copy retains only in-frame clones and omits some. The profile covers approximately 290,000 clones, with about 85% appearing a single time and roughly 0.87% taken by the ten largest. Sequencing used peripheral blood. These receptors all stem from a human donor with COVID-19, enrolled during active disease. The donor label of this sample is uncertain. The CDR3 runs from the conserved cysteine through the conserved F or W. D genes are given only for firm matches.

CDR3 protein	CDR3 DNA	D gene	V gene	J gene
CASGGQDNQPQHF	TGTGCCAGCGGGGGACAGGACAATCAGCCCCAGCATTTT	TRBD1	TRBV12-3/TRBV12-4	TRBJ1-5
CASSRHRGGVPTEAFF	TGCGCCAGCAGCCGCCACCGAGGAGGGGTCCCCACTGAAGCTTTCTTT	NA	TRBV4-1	TRBJ1-1
CASSFGGEPNTGELFF	TGTGCCAGCAGCTTCGGGGGGGAACCGAACACCGGGGAGCTGTTTTTT	TRBD2	TRBV7-3	TRBJ2-2
CASSLDLGGNYNEQFF	TGCGCCAGCAGCTTGGACCTGGGGGGGAATTACAATGAGCAGTTCTTC	TRBD2	TRBV5-1	TRBJ2-1
CASSYSRSNYGYTF	TGTGCCAGCAGTTACTCGAGGTCTAACTATGGCTACACCTTC	NA	TRBV6-5	TRBJ1-2
CASSLAGQMNTEAFF	TGTGCCAGCAGCTTGGCTGGACAGATGAACACTGAAGCTTTCTTT	NA	TRBV5-4	TRBJ1-1
CASSKSTLVGGTEAFF	TGTGCCAGCAGCAAATCGACCCTAGTGGGAGGGACTGAAGCTTTCTTT	NA	TRBV6-6	TRBJ1-1
CASSEDRAGGNQPQHF	TGTGCCAGCAGTGAAGATCGGGCAGGGGGCAATCAGCCCCAGCATTTT	NA	TRBV6-1	TRBJ1-5
CASSVGQASSYEQYF	TGTGCCAGTAGCGTGGGACAGGCGTCCTCCTACGAGCAGTACTTC	TRBD1	TRBV19	TRBJ2-7
CASSETIRLVGELFF	TGTGCCAGCAGTGAAACCATTAGACTGGTGGGGGAGCTGTTTTTT	NA	TRBV6-1	TRBJ2-2
CASSRGQVSGANVLTF	TGTGCCAGCAGTCGGGGACAGGTCTCTGGGGCCAACGTCCTGACTTTC	TRBD1	TRBV28	TRBJ2-6
CASSPFGGGLNEKLFF	TGTGCCAGCAGCCCATTCGGGGGGGGGCTTAACGAAAAACTGTTTTTT	NA	TRBV28	TRBJ1-4
CASSVELRTGYGYTF	TGTGCCAGCAGCGTAGAGCTGAGGACGGGGTATGGCTACACCTTC	NA	TRBV9	TRBJ1-2
CASHPGQVSYNEQFF	TGTGCCAGCCACCCGGGACAGGTTTCCTACAATGAGCAGTTCTTC	TRBD1	TRBV27	TRBJ2-1
CASSLSHYERRRETQYF	TGCGCCAGCAGTCTTTCCCACTACGAGCGGCGGAGAGAGACCCAGTACTTC	NA	TRBV23-1	TRBJ2-5
CASSLGTGKAFF	TGTGCCAGCAGTTTAGGGACAGGAAAAGCTTTCTTT	TRBD1	TRBV12-3/TRBV12-4	TRBJ1-1
CASSALAGATVDTQYF	TGTGCCAGCAGCGCCCTAGCGGGAGCGACCGTAGATACGCAGTATTTT	TRBD2	TRBV9	TRBJ2-3
CASSLVREGNQPQHF	TGTGCCAGCAGTTTGGTCAGGGAGGGTAATCAGCCCCAGCATTTT	NA	TRBV27	TRBJ1-5
CASSLEGVGTEAFF	TGCGCCAGCAGCTTGGAAGGGGTTGGCACTGAAGCTTTCTTT	NA	TRBV5-1	TRBJ1-1
CSVQTSEGTDTQYF	TGCAGCGTTCAAACTAGCGAGGGGACAGATACGCAGTATTTT	TRBD2	TRBV29-1	TRBJ2-3
CAWSVLRPGDVPPLHF	TGTGCCTGGAGTGTATTGCGTCCGGGGGATGTTCCACCCCTCCACTTT	NA	TRBV30	TRBJ1-6
CASSSLGGEEYGYTF	TGTGCCAGCAGCTCCCTCGGGGGGGAGGAGTATGGCTACACCTTC	NA	TRBV7-2	TRBJ1-2
CASSSEVPTAGYTF	TGTGCCAGCAGCTCAGAGGTCCCCACTGCCGGCTACACCTTC	NA	TRBV7-9	TRBJ1-2